A single T cell receptor (beta chain) is shown here with its context. Its antigen remains unidentified. This specimen comes from a study of cytomegalovirus exposure and HLA in healthy donors. Study-level results: According to the study, 160 or so TCR beta chains were cytomegalovirus-associated.

The CDR3 runs 16 residues. After removal of 0 bases from V and 2 bases from J, the junction contained 7 bases not matched to a gene. Germline CDR1 is SGHDT and CDR2 is YYEEEE. The PCR had 60 Vbeta and 13 Jbeta primers. Profiled with immunoSEQ multiplex PCR; TCRdb holds only in-frame clones, not every one. The table records more than 90,000 clones, roughly 82% of them present only once. Sequencing was done on a sample of PBMCs. The source is a human donor in good health. The rearrangement uses TRBV5-6 and TRBJ2-7, with 8 positions matching TRBD2. This CDR3 is CASSLVEREWTYEQYF. The CDR3 DNA is TGTGCCAGCAGCTTGGTGGAGCGGGAGTGGACCTACGAGCAGTACTTC.